This TCR beta chain was documented in a study of blood T cell repertoires in COVID-19. This clone was detected a few times. Some clones are missing from TCRdb's copy, which holds only in-frame ones; the method was immunoSEQ multiplex PCR. The sample gives some 320,000 clones, 87% of which show up once; roughly 5.3% is in the top ten. V shed 1 base and J 5 bases; nucleotides not matched to a gene: 6. This CDR3 contains 16 residues. From germline, CDR1 is SGDLS and CDR2 YYNGEE. All enrollees were roughly 18 to 100 years old and from 20 to 30 US areas. Sequencing was carried out using PBMCs or T cells enriched from blood (not recorded which). The chain joins TRBV9 to TRBJ2-2, with 9 bases that match TRBD1. This receptor was identified in a woman in her 30s who had recovered from COVID-19. The CDR3 DNA sequence: TGTGCCAGCAGCGTACCTCGGGACAGGGAGACCGGGGAGCTGTTTTTT. Translating it yields CASSVPRDRETGELFF.